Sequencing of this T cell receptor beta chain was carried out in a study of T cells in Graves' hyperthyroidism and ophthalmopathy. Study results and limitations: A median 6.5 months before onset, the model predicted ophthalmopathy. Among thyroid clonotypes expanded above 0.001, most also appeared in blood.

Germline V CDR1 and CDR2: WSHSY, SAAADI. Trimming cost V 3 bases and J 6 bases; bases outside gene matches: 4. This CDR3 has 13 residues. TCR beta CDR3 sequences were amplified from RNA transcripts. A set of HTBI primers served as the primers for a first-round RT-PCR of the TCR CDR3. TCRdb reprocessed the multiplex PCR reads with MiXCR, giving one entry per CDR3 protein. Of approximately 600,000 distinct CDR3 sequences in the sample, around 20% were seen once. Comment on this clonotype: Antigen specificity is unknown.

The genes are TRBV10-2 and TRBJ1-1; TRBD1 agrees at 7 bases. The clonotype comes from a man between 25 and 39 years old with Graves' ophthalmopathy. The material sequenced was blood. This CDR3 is CASSDIQGPEAFF. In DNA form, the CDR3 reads TGCGCCAGCAGTGATATACAGGGGCCTGAAGCTTTCTTT.